A selection of T cell receptor beta chains follows, all from one sample in a study of blood T cell repertoires in COVID-19. This table comes from immunoSEQ multiplex PCR, and its TCRdb copy is limited to in-frame clones, with some not included. The repertoire holds about 210,000 clones, with about 90% as singletons. Sequencing used peripheral blood. The source of these receptors is a man aged 25 to 40 with acute or convalescent COVID-19. Both conserved end residues are part of each CDR3. A D gene is named only where the DNA matches it firmly. Clone size is shown for a subset of rows, as once, few, many or a class of expanded clone.

d_gene: TRBD1
abundance: once
v_gene: TRBV2
j_gene: TRBJ2-7
CDR3aa: CASSPDRGPYEQYF
CDR3nt: TGTGCCAGCAGCCCCGACAGGGGACCCTACGAGCAGTACTTC

d_gene: -
abundance: -
v_gene: TRBV5-6
j_gene: TRBJ1-2
CDR3aa: CASSFPLNYGYTF
CDR3nt: TGTGCCAGCAGCTTCCCCCTTAACTATGGCTACACCTTC

d_gene: TRBD2
abundance: few
v_gene: TRBV7-9
j_gene: TRBJ2-5
CDR3aa: CASSRRLAGGPYSGETQYF
CDR3nt: TGTGCCAGCAGCCGCAGACTAGCGGGGGGGCCTTATTCAGGAGAGACCCAGTACTTC

d_gene: TRBD1
abundance: -
v_gene: TRBV11-2
j_gene: TRBJ1-1
CDR3aa: CASSLRDRVAEAFF
CDR3nt: TGTGCCAGCAGCCTGCGGGACAGGGTCGCTGAAGCTTTCTTT

d_gene: TRBD1
abundance: -
v_gene: TRBV7-9
j_gene: TRBJ1-5
CDR3aa: CASSETGMGQPQHF
CDR3nt: TGTGCCAGCAGCGAGACAGGGATGGGTCAGCCCCAGCATTTT

d_gene: -
abundance: -
v_gene: TRBV7-3
j_gene: TRBJ2-6
CDR3aa: CASSLSYLMSSGANVLTF
CDR3nt: TGTGCCAGCAGCTTAAGCTACTTAATGAGCTCTGGGGCCAACGTCCTGACTTTC

d_gene: TRBD1
abundance: -
v_gene: TRBV2
j_gene: TRBJ1-4
CDR3aa: CASSFSGGNEKLFF
CDR3nt: TGTGCCAGCAGTTTCTCAGGGGGAAATGAAAAACTGTTTTTT

d_gene: TRBD2
abundance: -
v_gene: TRBV6-5
j_gene: TRBJ2-5
CDR3aa: CASSTLTSGQETQYF
CDR3nt: TGTGCCAGCAGTACCTTGACTAGCGGCCAAGAGACCCAGTACTTC

d_gene: -
abundance: -
v_gene: TRBV5-1
j_gene: TRBJ1-5
CDR3aa: CASSLGPGRGNQPQHF
CDR3nt: TGCGCCAGCAGCTTGGGACCAGGGAGGGGCAATCAGCCCCAGCATTTT

d_gene: -
abundance: -
v_gene: TRBV18
j_gene: TRBJ1-2
CDR3aa: CASSPTQGNYGYTF
CDR3nt: TGTGCCAGCTCACCAACGCAGGGTAACTATGGCTACACCTTC

d_gene: -
abundance: -
v_gene: TRBV5-1
j_gene: TRBJ1-3
CDR3aa: CASSPQVSGNTIYF
CDR3nt: TGCGCCAGCAGCCCACAAGTCTCTGGAAACACCATATATTTT

d_gene: TRBD1
abundance: -
v_gene: TRBV27
j_gene: TRBJ2-1
CDR3aa: CASRGTGRNEQFF
CDR3nt: TGTGCCAGCAGGGGGACAGGGAGAAATGAGCAGTTCTTC

d_gene: TRBD2
abundance: -
v_gene: TRBV19
j_gene: TRBJ2-3
CDR3aa: CASSDPGRGAPDTQYF
CDR3nt: TGTGCCAGTAGCGACCCCGGGAGGGGGGCTCCAGATACGCAGTATTTT

d_gene: -
abundance: -
v_gene: TRBV9
j_gene: TRBJ1-2
CDR3aa: CASSVALDNYGYTF
CDR3nt: TGTGCCAGCAGCGTAGCTTTAGATAACTATGGCTACACCTTC

d_gene: TRBD1
abundance: -
v_gene: TRBV6-5
j_gene: TRBJ1-4
CDR3aa: CASSIDRGPNEKLFF
CDR3nt: TGTGCCAGCAGTATAGACAGGGGGCCTAATGAAAAACTGTTTTTT

d_gene: -
abundance: -
v_gene: TRBV3-1/TRBV3-2
j_gene: TRBJ2-3
CDR3aa: CASSPPNSGFLTDTQYF
CDR3nt: TGTGCCAGCAGCCCCCCTAATTCGGGGTTTCTCACAGATACGCAGTATTTT

d_gene: -
abundance: -
v_gene: TRBV19
j_gene: TRBJ1-5
CDR3aa: CASKEGRNQPQHF
CDR3nt: TGTGCCAGTAAGGAGGGTCGCAATCAGCCCCAGCATTTT

d_gene: -
abundance: -
v_gene: TRBV21-1
j_gene: TRBJ1-1
CDR3aa: CASTGGGEDKTEAFF
CDR3nt: TGTGCCAGCACCGGGGGGGGTGAAGACAAGACTGAAGCTTTCTTT

d_gene: -
abundance: -
v_gene: TRBV27
j_gene: TRBJ2-5
CDR3aa: CASTSPGRETQYF
CDR3nt: TGTGCCAGCACTTCCCCGGGGAGAGAGACCCAGTACTTC

d_gene: TRBD1
abundance: -
v_gene: TRBV18
j_gene: TRBJ1-1
CDR3aa: CASSRQGFNTEAFF
CDR3nt: TGTGCCAGCTCACGACAGGGGTTTAACACTGAAGCTTTCTTT

d_gene: -
abundance: -
v_gene: TRBV18
j_gene: TRBJ2-1
CDR3aa: CASSPKLNSGTQFF
CDR3nt: TGTGCCAGCTCACCAAAACTGAACTCCGGGACACAGTTCTTC

d_gene: TRBD1
abundance: -
v_gene: TRBV28
j_gene: TRBJ2-1
CDR3aa: CASSFLGQGEMVNEQFF
CDR3nt: TGTGCCAGCAGTTTCCTCGGACAGGGGGAGATGGTGAATGAGCAGTTCTTC

d_gene: TRBD1
abundance: -
v_gene: TRBV7-9
j_gene: TRBJ2-2
CDR3aa: CASSLARQGLYTGELFF
CDR3nt: TGTGCCAGCAGCTTAGCACGACAGGGTCTGTACACCGGGGAGCTGTTTTTT

d_gene: -
abundance: -
v_gene: TRBV7-8
j_gene: TRBJ2-7
CDR3aa: CASSQGRPYEQYF
CDR3nt: TGTGCCAGCAGCCAGGGGAGGCCCTACGAGCAGTACTTC

d_gene: -
abundance: -
v_gene: TRBV7-9
j_gene: TRBJ2-3
CDR3aa: CASSLYFDTQYF
CDR3nt: TGTGCCAGCAGCTTATATTTTGATACGCAGTATTTT

d_gene: TRBD1
abundance: -
v_gene: TRBV30
j_gene: TRBJ2-3
CDR3aa: CAWSVGTGTDTQYF
CDR3nt: TGTGCCTGGAGTGTTGGGACAGGTACAGATACGCAGTATTTT

d_gene: -
abundance: -
v_gene: TRBV6-1
j_gene: TRBJ2-1
CDR3aa: CASSDRAPSDNEQFF
CDR3nt: TGTGCCAGCAGTGACAGGGCCCCCTCGGACAATGAGCAGTTCTTC

d_gene: -
abundance: -
v_gene: TRBV6-6
j_gene: TRBJ1-3
CDR3aa: CASRGLSGNTIYF
CDR3nt: TGTGCCAGCAGGGGGCTGAGTGGAAACACCATATATTTT

d_gene: -
abundance: -
v_gene: TRBV19
j_gene: TRBJ1-3
CDR3aa: CASSTESGNTIYF
CDR3nt: TGTGCCAGTAGTACCGAGTCTGGAAACACCATATATTTT

d_gene: -
abundance: -
v_gene: TRBV6-5
j_gene: TRBJ2-2
CDR3aa: CASSYRQVNTGELFF
CDR3nt: TGTGCCAGCAGTTACAGGCAGGTCAACACCGGGGAGCTGTTTTTT

d_gene: -
abundance: few
v_gene: TRBV2
j_gene: TRBJ2-2
CDR3aa: CASTIQGAGELFF
CDR3nt: TGTGCCAGCACCATACAGGGCGCCGGGGAGCTGTTTTTT

d_gene: -
abundance: -
v_gene: TRBV5-4
j_gene: TRBJ2-4
CDR3aa: CATGKGESIQYF
CDR3nt: TGTGCCACCGGGAAGGGGGAAAGCATTCAGTACTTC

d_gene: -
abundance: -
v_gene: TRBV24-1
j_gene: TRBJ2-3
CDR3aa: CATKSSTDTQYF
CDR3nt: TGTGCCACCAAGAGTTCCACAGATACGCAGTATTTT

d_gene: TRBD2
abundance: -
v_gene: TRBV7-3
j_gene: TRBJ2-3
CDR3aa: CASSLIGTSGGPTDTQYF
CDR3nt: TGTGCCAGCAGCTTAATCGGGACTAGCGGGGGGCCAACAGATACGCAGTATTTT

d_gene: TRBD1
abundance: -
v_gene: TRBV5-1
j_gene: TRBJ1-5
CDR3aa: CASSLSGGGRQPQHF
CDR3nt: TGCGCCAGCAGCTTGTCAGGGGGCGGCAGACAGCCCCAGCATTTT

d_gene: TRBD2
abundance: -
v_gene: TRBV11-2
j_gene: TRBJ2-3
CDR3aa: CASSLIGGGSTDTQYF
CDR3nt: TGTGCCAGCAGCTTAATCGGCGGGGGTTCCACAGATACGCAGTATTTT

d_gene: TRBD2
abundance: -
v_gene: TRBV6-5
j_gene: TRBJ2-2
CDR3aa: CASSPAGANTGELFF
CDR3nt: TGTGCCAGCAGTCCAGCGGGGGCGAACACCGGGGAGCTGTTTTTT

d_gene: -
abundance: -
v_gene: TRBV29-1
j_gene: TRBJ2-7
CDR3aa: CSVVMPSSYEQYF
CDR3nt: TGCAGCGTTGTGATGCCGAGCTCCTACGAGCAGTACTTC

d_gene: -
abundance: -
v_gene: TRBV12-3/TRBV12-4
j_gene: TRBJ2-2
CDR3aa: CASSPTGIGELFF
CDR3nt: TGTGCCAGCAGCCCGACGGGTATCGGGGAGCTGTTTTTT

d_gene: -
abundance: -
v_gene: TRBV24-1
j_gene: TRBJ2-1
CDR3aa: CATSRERNEQFF
CDR3nt: TGTGCCACCAGCCGGGAGAGGAATGAGCAGTTCTTC

d_gene: TRBD2
abundance: -
v_gene: TRBV29-1
j_gene: TRBJ2-7
CDR3aa: CSVGPAGAGEQYF
CDR3nt: TGCAGCGTTGGTCCAGCGGGAGCTGGCGAGCAGTACTTC

d_gene: TRBD2
abundance: -
v_gene: TRBV29-1
j_gene: TRBJ2-3
CDR3aa: CSVATSGSTDTQYF
CDR3nt: TGCAGCGTTGCGACTAGCGGGAGCACAGATACGCAGTATTTT